The clone carrying this T cell receptor (beta chain) has a handful of counts. The V gene end was trimmed by 5 bases and the J gene end by 4 bases; junction bases not matched to a gene: 8. Germline-derived CDR1 and CDR2 are MNHNY and SVGAGI (reference sequence). The CDR3 has 15 amino acids. Data came from immunoSEQ multiplex PCR; TCRdb stores just in-frame clones and leaves some out. The data show about 88,000 clones, around 88% seen once. This specimen comes from a study of blood T cell repertoires in COVID-19. As for the study in general: PBMCs, B-cell-depleted T cells, or T cells were the source of the cDNA or gDNA that made up the material.

Seattle researchers signed up patients amid active infection and tracked them longitudinally. Sequenced: peripheral blood. The clonotype originates from a woman aged 55-69 years with COVID-19, enrolled during active disease. J is TRBJ1-3 and V is TRBV6-6, with 7 bases aligning to TRBD1. DNA for the CDR3: TGTGCCAGCAGTCAAAGACAGGGATCAGGAAACACCATATATTTT. Amino acid sequence: CASSQRQGSGNTIYF.